These 20 T cell receptor beta chains share one sample of origin, sequenced in a study of T-cell reconstitution after alpha-beta-depleted transplantation in children. Unique molecular identifiers featured in how the TCRbeta library was prepared. TCRdb called the PCR reads again in MiXCR, with one record for every CDR3 protein. Among 540,000 or so distinct CDR3 sequences listed, more than 20% were seen once. The source was PBMCs, mostly from graft donor cells, collected 360 days after TCRalphabeta/CD19-depleted stem cell transplant. Every receptor here comes from a boy under two years old who had a stem cell transplant for acute myeloid leukemia, so the T cells may come from the graft donor.

This clonotype was seen only a few times. The chain is built from TRBV24-1 and TRBJ2-1; D is possibly TRBD2 (7 bases). Germline CDR1 KGHDR, CDR2 SFDVKD. V dropped 7 bases and J dropped 0 bases, with 15 bases sitting between them. The CDR3 consists of 16 residues. CDR3 sequence (DNA): TGTGCCACCAGCCCAAAAAGGGGGGGCTCCTACAATGAGCAGTTCTTC. It is translated as CATSPKRGGSYNEQFF.

This clonotype was counted only a few times. The rearrangement uses TRBV5-5 and TRBJ2-7; 7 nucleotides agree with TRBD1. The CDR3 has 18 amino acids. The J segment lost 4 bases and the V segment lost 0 bases, leaving 16 bases of the junction unmatched. Germline V gene sequence: CDR1 SGHKS, CDR2 YYEKEE (reference sequence). The CDR3 here is CASSLDRGTGLPFYEQYF. CDR3 bases: TGTGCCAGCAGCTTGGACAGGGGAACTGGGCTACCTTTTTACGAGCAGTACTTC.

This clonotype showed up many times. This sequence joins TRBV5-1 and TRBJ2-3, with 13 bases that match TRBD2. V gave up 5 bases and J gave up 5 bases; unmatched junction bases: 11. Germline-derived CDR1 and CDR2 are SGHRS and YFSETQ. The CDR3 covers 17 residues. CDR3 residues: CASSKLAGGPRGDTQYF. CDR3 in DNA: TGCGCCAGCAGTAAACTAGCGGGGGGGCCCAGGGGAGATACGCAGTATTTT.

This clonotype came up once. The chain recombines TRBV3-1 with TRBJ1-1; D call uncertain. The CDR3 spans 16 residues. Germline V CDR1 and CDR2: LGHDT, YNNKEL (reference sequence). The V end was cut by 4 bases, the J end by 1 base, with 16 bases between. The CDR3 loop is CASSPLWAAQNTEAFF. CDR3 sequence (DNA): TGTGCCAGCAGCCCACTCTGGGCCGCTCAGAACACTGAAGCTTTCTTT.

This clonotype was counted once. The V and J genes are TRBV6-5 and TRBJ2-3, with TRBD1 matching 10 bases. CDR1 is MNHEY and CDR2 is SVGAGI in the germline V gene. V lost 5 bases and J lost 3; bases outside the gene matches: 11. The length of the CDR3 is 17 residues. The CDR3 DNA follows: TGTGCCAGCAGTACCCGACCGGGACAGGGGTTGACAGATACGCAGTATTTT. Its protein product is CASSTRPGQGLTDTQYF.

There are many counts of this clonotype. The chain carries TRBV9 and TRBJ2-3; D is possibly TRBD2 (6 bases). The CDR3 is made up of 13 amino acids. The germline CDR1 and CDR2 sequences are SGDLS and YYNGEE. V dropped 5 bases and J dropped 0 bases, with 7 bases sitting between them. The CDR3 DNA is TGTGCCAGCAGGGGACTGAGCACAGATACGCAGTATTTT. Its protein product is CASRGLSTDTQYF.

In its sample, this clonotype was seen many times. V is TRBV6-2 or TRBV6-3 and J is TRBJ2-6; D possibly uses TRBD1 or TRBD2 (7 bases each). With 4 bases removed from V and 0 bases from J, the gap between germline ends came to 16 bases. Germline CDR1 MNHEY, CDR2 SVGEGT. The CDR3 covers 18 residues. CDR3 nucleotide sequence: TGTGCCAGCAGTTCAGGGGGGGAACCTGGCTCTGGGGCCAACGTCCTGACTTTC. Its translation is CASSSGGEPGSGANVLTF.

This clonotype has ten or more counts. The chain employs TRBV20-1 and TRBJ2-1; no definite D call. V was trimmed by 1 base and J by 5 bases, leaving 9 bases between them. The CDR3 totals 13 residues. In germline, CDR1 is DFQATT, CDR2 SNEGSKA (reference sequence). The CDR3: CSARVPANNEQFF. DNA of the CDR3: TGCAGTGCTAGAGTCCCAGCGAACAATGAGCAGTTCTTC.

This clonotype came up many times. V usage is TRBV15 and J usage is TRBJ2-2; D gene ambiguous. The germline gives CDR1 LNHNV, CDR2 YYDKDF (reference sequence). The length of the CDR3 is 13 residues. Between the trimmed V and J ends, which lost 1 base and 3 bases, there was a span of 3 bases. CDR3 in amino acids: CATSRVDTGELFF. In nucleotides, the CDR3 is TGTGCCACCAGCAGAGTCGACACCGGGGAGCTGTTTTTT.

The CDR3 region has the DNA TGTGCCAGCAGTGGGGAGATAAGCACAGATACGCAGTATTTT. This sequence encodes CASSGEISTDTQYF. This rearrangement joins TRBV12-3 or TRBV12-4 to TRBJ2-3, with a possible D match to TRBD2 (5 bases). The CDR3 is made up of 14 amino acids. Trimming took off 5 bases at V and 0 bases at J, with 9 bases between the two ends.

The rearrangement links TRBV15 to TRBJ1-2, with D possibly being TRBD1 (6 bases). The ends were cut back, 5 bases at V and 6 bases at J, with 7 bases in the middle. Germline V gene lookup returns CDR1 LNHNV and CDR2 YYDKDF (reference sequence). This CDR3 has 11 amino acids. The CDR3 sequence is CATSEGDGYTF. In DNA, the CDR3 is TGTGCCACCAGCGAGGGGGATGGCTACACCTTC.

This clonotype was seen only a few times. The chain employs TRBV7-2 and TRBJ2-3; D is unresolved. Trimming left V 6 bases short and J 0 bases short, with 10 bases between. This CDR3 has 14 residues. Looked up from germline, CDR1 is SGHTA and CDR2 is FQGNSA. CDR3 loop: CASRNQASTDTQYF. The CDR3 nucleotides read TGTGCCAGCAGGAATCAAGCGAGCACAGATACGCAGTATTTT.

This clonotype has at least ten counts. The rearrangement links TRBV7-2 to TRBJ2-5; 8 positions agree with TRBD2. J gave up 5 bases and V 0 bases, and 11 bases lay outside the gene matches. The germline V gene has CDR1 SGHTA and CDR2 FQGNSA. The CDR3 runs to 17 residues. CDR3 region: CASSLAPFAGGGETQYF. DNA of the CDR3: TGTGCCAGCAGCTTAGCTCCCTTCGCGGGGGGCGGGGAGACCCAGTACTTC.

V gene TRBV10-3 combines with J gene TRBJ2-7; the match to TRBD1 covers 8 bases. The trim removed 6 bases at V and 3 bases at J, leaving 10 bases unmatched. CDR1 is ENHRY and CDR2 is SYGVKD in the germline V gene. CDR3 length: 15 amino acids. The CDR3: CAISRGTGGDYEQYF. CDR3 in DNA: TGTGCCATCAGCAGAGGGACAGGCGGGGACTACGAGCAGTACTTC.

The J gene is TRBJ1-1, the V gene TRBV6-2 or TRBV6-3; unclear D gene. CDR3 size: 13 residues. Trimming removed 5 bases from V and 5 bases from J, with 12 bases in between. The germline V gene has CDR1 MNHEY and CDR2 SVGEGT. CDR3 protein: CASSPRYATEAFF. The CDR3, as DNA: TGTGCCAGCAGTCCTCGATATGCTACTGAAGCTTTCTTT.

This clonotype was detected many times. The gene calls are TRBV12-3 or TRBV12-4 and TRBJ1-6; D remains ambiguous. The V end lost 2 bases, the J end lost 0 bases, and 11 bases lay between the germline ends. CDR3 length: 17 amino acids. In DNA, the CDR3 is TGTGCCAGCAGTTTAATGGGGTTAAGCTCCTATAATTCACCCCTCCACTTT. The encoded protein is CASSLMGLSSYNSPLHF.

The J gene is TRBJ2-3, the V gene TRBV7-2, with D perhaps TRBD2 (7 bases). CDR1 is SGHTA, CDR2 FQGNSA, per germline. V gave up 5 bases and J gave up 8 bases, with 17 bases separating them. The CDR3 contains 14 residues. CDR3 residues: CASSAGGGLTTQYF. CDR3 coding DNA: TGTGCCAGCAGCGCTGGGGGGGGGCTTACTACGCAGTATTTT.

This chain uses TRBV29-1 with TRBJ1-4; D gene uncertain. CDR3 size: 14 residues. Germline-derived CDR1 and CDR2 are SQVTM and ANQGSEA. The V gene lost 3 bases and the J gene lost 2 bases, with 10 bases spanning the gap. The CDR3 DNA is TGCAGCGTTGAGAGGGTTCCCACTAATGAAAAACTGTTTTTT. Translating gives CSVERVPTNEKLFF.

This clonotype was seen many times. The CDR3: CSAGRGGEGDYEQYF. DNA for the CDR3: TGCAGTGCTGGAAGGGGCGGTGAAGGGGATTACGAGCAGTACTTC. V and J are TRBV20-1 and TRBJ2-7; possible D gene TRBD1, 5 bases. CDR3 length: 15 residues. Trimming removed 5 bases at V and 4 bases at J, with 21 bases between. In germline, CDR1 is DFQATT, CDR2 SNEGSKA (reference sequence).

This chain links TRBV9 with TRBJ1-2; maybe TRBD1 (6 bases). Per germline, CDR1 SGDLS and CDR2 YYNGEE. V gave up 4 bases and J gave up 2 bases, with 15 bases separating them. CDR3 length equals 15 residues. This chain's CDR3 is CASSSYREENYGYTF. The CDR3 DNA sequence: TGTGCCAGCAGCTCTTACAGGGAGGAGAACTATGGCTACACCTTC.